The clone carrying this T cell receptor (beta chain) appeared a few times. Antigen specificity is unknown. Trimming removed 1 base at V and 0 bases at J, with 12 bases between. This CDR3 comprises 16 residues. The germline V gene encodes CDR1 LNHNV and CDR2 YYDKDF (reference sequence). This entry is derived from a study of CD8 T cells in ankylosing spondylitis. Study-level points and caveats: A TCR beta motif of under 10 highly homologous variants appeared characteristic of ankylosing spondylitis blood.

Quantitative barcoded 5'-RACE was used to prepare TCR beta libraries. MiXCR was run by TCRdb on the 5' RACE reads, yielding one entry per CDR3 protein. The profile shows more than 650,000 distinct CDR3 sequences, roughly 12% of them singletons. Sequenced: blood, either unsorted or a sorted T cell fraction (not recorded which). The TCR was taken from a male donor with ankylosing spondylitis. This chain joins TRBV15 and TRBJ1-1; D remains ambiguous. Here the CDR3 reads CATSRGQGNMNTEAFF. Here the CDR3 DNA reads TGTGCCACCAGCAGAGGCCAAGGCAATATGAACACTGAAGCTTTCTTT. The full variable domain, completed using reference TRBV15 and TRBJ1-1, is DAMVIQNPRYQVTQFGKPVTLSCSQTLNHNVMYWYQQKSSQAPKLLFHYYDKDFNNEADTPDNFQSRRPNTSFCFLDIRSPGLGDTAMYLCATSRGQGNMNTEAFFGQGTRLTVV.